This T cell receptor beta chain derives from a study of identifying expanded T cells in peripheral blood. Healthy donors had no documented immune events, such as infections, while sampled. Sequencing used immunoSEQ multiplex PCR; TCRdb keeps in-frame clones, though not all of them. The sample gives about 130,000 clones, approximately 86% of which show up once; about 8% is in the top ten. Trimming removed 5 bases at V and 4 bases at J, with 17 bases between. Germline V gene lookup returns CDR1 SEHNR and CDR2 FQNEAQ (reference sequence). CDR3 size: 15 residues. As concerns this clone: Its specificity is not known.

Study results and limitations: Roughly 1.1 clones differed between technical replicates, versus approximately 17 and 20 over time. Approximately two-week clone count variance significantly increased as total template count grew.

The TCR comes from a person aged 18-70 years in good health. The sample consisted of blood. This sequence joins TRBV7-9 and TRBJ1-2, with D tentatively TRBD1 (6 bases). The CDR3 nucleotides read TGTGCCAGCAGCCCCTCCCGGGGCAGGGGCTATGGCTACACCTTC. Protein product: CASSPSRGRGYGYTF.